This entry lists 8 T cell receptor beta chains sequenced from one sample in a study of regulatory T cells in long-lasting Graves disease. CDR3 regions were amplified by Arm-PCR using iRepertoire HTBI primers to build TCR beta libraries. MiXCR, run by TCRdb on the multiplex PCR reads, gives a single entry per CDR3 protein. The data contain 650,000 to 700,000 distinct CDR3 sequences, 30% of them singletons. This sample's time point: persistent/refractory GD, antithyroid drugs over 5 years with positive TRAb. PBMC-derived RNA was used for the TCR library. The source was peripheral blood mononuclear cells (PBMCs), collected when the disease was refractory, from a patient treated with antithyroid drugs. The receptors stem from a female donor with Graves disease.

The chain is built from TRBV30 and TRBJ2-2; D possibly corresponds to TRBD2 (5 bases). V dropped 3 bases and J dropped 3 bases, with 11 bases sitting between them. Germline loops: CDR1 GTSNPN, CDR2 SVGIG (reference sequence). CDR3 length: 14 amino acids. The CDR3 here is CAWRGGADTGELFF. CDR3 nucleotide sequence: TGTGCCTGGAGAGGAGGTGCGGACACCGGGGAGCTGTTTTTT.

The chain links TRBV19 to TRBJ1-6; the D gene is possibly TRBD1 (5 bases). The V gene's germline CDR1 is LNHDA and CDR2 SQIVND (reference sequence). Trimming shortened V by 4 bases and J by 6 bases, and 10 bases separated the two germline ends. The length of the CDR3 is 14 residues. This CDR3 is CASSTRQSNSPLHF. The CDR3, as DNA: TGTGCCAGTAGTACCCGACAGAGTAATTCACCCCTCCACTTT.

This clonotype was recorded a few times. V is TRBV28 and J is TRBJ1-4; TRBD1 agrees at 7 bases. V lost 4 bases and J lost 8; bases outside the gene matches: 13. The CDR3 spans 16 residues. Germline V CDR1 and CDR2: MDHEN, SYDVKM. CDR3 residues: CASSSPFASTGEKLFF. In DNA, the CDR3 is TGTGCCAGCAGTTCCCCTTTTGCCTCGACAGGGGAAAAACTGTTTTTT.

V and J are TRBV20-1 and TRBJ2-7; D is possibly TRBD1 or TRBD2 (6 bases each). Germline V lookup: CDR1 DFQATT, CDR2 SNEGSKA (reference sequence). V shed 0 bases and J shed 7 bases, with 16 bases lying between them. CDR3 length equals 14 residues. CDR3 bases: TGCAGTGCTAGAGATGCTTGGCAGGGGAGGGAGCAGTACTTC. Amino acids: CSARDAWQGREQYF.

The V and J genes are TRBV3-1 and TRBJ1-1; D is ambiguous. The CDR3 has 12 amino acids. CDR1 and CDR2 from the germline V gene are LGHDT and YNNKEL (reference sequence). The V and J ends lost 4 bases and 3 bases respectively, with 6 bases between them. The CDR3 DNA follows: TGTGCCAGCAGCCGCACCCACACTGAAGCTTTCTTT. It yields the protein CASSRTHTEAFF.

Turning to this clonotype: Given a much more abundant clone one base away, this may be a read error. The chain is built from TRBV11-2 and TRBJ1-1, with TRBD1 matching over 7 bases. The CDR3 has 15 residues. Germline CDR1 and CDR2: SGHAT and FQNNGV. CDR3 in DNA: TGTGCCAGCAGCCCCCTAGGGACAGTGAACACTGAAGCTTCCTTT. This translates into CASSPLGTVNTEASF.

This chain connects TRBV6-2 or TRBV6-3 to TRBJ2-5; D may be TRBD1 (6 bases). The germline CDR1 and CDR2 sequences are MNHEY and SVGEGT. V lost 5 bases and J 5 bases, leaving 15 bases between the germline ends. The CDR3 consists of 14 residues. CDR3 sequence (DNA): TGTGCCAGCAGTGAAGAGGGGGTATGGGAGACCCAGTACTTC. As protein: CASSEEGVWETQYF.

This chain connects TRBV13 to TRBJ2-5, with a possible D match to TRBD1 (6 bases). Germline values: CDR1 PRHDT, CDR2 FYEKMQ (reference sequence). The CDR3 has 15 residues. V lost 4 bases and J lost 4, with 16 bases in between. CDR3 in amino acids: CASSYRQAAGETQYF. The CDR3 nucleotides read TGTGCCAGCAGCTACAGACAGGCGGCGGGAGAGACCCAGTACTTC.